The 2 T cell receptor beta chains in this list originate from one sample, sequenced in a study of OX40 agonist ivuxolimab in advanced cancers. Measured with immunoSEQ multiplex PCR; TCRdb has only the in-frame clones, and not every one. The top ten hold 2.5% to 3% of the sample, which has 55,000 to 95,000 clones, just over 85% seen once. The sample here was CD4+ or CD8+ T cells sorted from blood, taken in a trial of the OX40 agonist ivuxolimab. The source of these receptors is an adult with an advanced solid tumor such as melanoma, head and neck, liver or kidney cancer.

The rearrangement joins TRBV5-4 to TRBJ2-7; D unclear. The CDR3 runs to 12 residues. In germline, CDR1 is SGHNT, CDR2 YYREEE (reference sequence). V lost 0 bases and J 5 bases, leaving 6 bases between the germline ends. The CDR3 nucleotides are TGTGCCAGCAGCTTGGACACCCACGAGCAGTACTTC. This sequence encodes CASSLDTHEQYF. Filled out from reference TRBV5-4 and TRBJ2-7, the complete variable domain reads ETGVTQSPTHLIKTRGQQVTLRCSSQSGHNTVSWYQQALGQGPQFIFQYYREEENGRGNFPPRFSGLQFPNYSSELNVNALELDDSALYLCASSLDTHEQYFGPGTRLTVT.

This clone was detected once. As DNA, the CDR3 is TGTGCCAGCAACAGCGACAGGGGGGTGCCCGGGGAGCTGTTTTTT. Its protein product is CASNSDRGVPGELFF. The chain recombines TRBV7-2 with TRBJ2-2; the match to TRBD1 covers 9 bases. The CDR3 has 15 amino acids. Trimming took 7 bases from V and 6 from J; bases not matched to a gene: 9. Germline V gives CDR1 SGHTA, CDR2 FQGNSA.